What follows are 3 T cell receptor beta chains derived from one specimen sequenced in a study of blood T cell repertoires in COVID-19. The table came from immunoSEQ multiplex PCR; TCRdb's copy has only in-frame clones and leaves some out. This sample has over 150,000 clones, with over 75% found just once. Sequencing used PBMCs or T cells enriched from blood (not recorded which). The receptors originated from a young woman who had recovered from COVID-19.

The chain employs TRBV27 and TRBJ2-7; D perhaps matches TRBD1 (5 bases). CDR3 length equals 11 residues. Germline V CDR1 and CDR2: MNHEY, SMNVEV (reference sequence). V lost 11 bases, J lost 5 bases, and 13 bases lay in between. For the CDR3, the DNA is TGTGCCCTCTTCCTAGGGGACGAGCAGTACTTC. Residues: CALFLGDEQYF.

The V gene is TRBV11-1, the J gene TRBJ1-5; TRBD1 is a possible D gene (5 bases). The CDR3 runs to 14 residues. Germline V gene sequence: CDR1 SGHAT, CDR2 FQDESV (reference sequence). V lost 2 bases to trimming and J lost 4 bases, with 9 bases between them. CDR3 residues: CASSLRGKNQPQHF. The DNA of the CDR3 is TGTGCCAGCAGCTTAAGGGGTAAGAATCAGCCCCAGCATTTT.

The chain uses TRBV5-1 and TRBJ2-7, with 9 nucleotides matching TRBD2. CDR1 and CDR2 (germline): SGHRS, YFSETQ. The CDR3 covers 13 residues. With 7 bases clipped from V and 2 bases from J, the junction kept 4 bases outside the gene matches. The CDR3 nucleotides are TGCGCCAGCGCCCAGCGGGGGGCCTACGAGCAGTACTTC. It translates to CASAQRGAYEQYF.